This T cell receptor beta chain was recorded in a study of tumor-infiltrating lymphocytes in primary liver carcinoma. About this clonotype itself: Its target is unknown. Its ends do not fully match the called genes, so a read error is possible.

Starting material of 500 to 600 ng total RNA yielded TCR beta cDNA via a constant-region primer. Modified slightly, ARM-PCR produced TCR beta libraries over three nested multiplex PCR rounds. TRBV1-TRBV30 forward primers and a C-beta reverse primer were used in the first two PCR rounds, which each ran for 10 cycles. TCRdb recomputed calls from the multiplex PCR reads with MiXCR, one row per CDR3 protein. The table includes roughly 70,000 distinct CDR3 sequences, about 71% detected once. Overall study results and limits: Representation across all five tumor regions was limited to only about 8-24% of top clones. Tumor region pairs showed greater overlap than either tumor-adjacent or tumor-blood pairs did. Tumors carried a top-250-clone fraction significantly exceeding that of blood (p = 0.039).

CDR3 length equals 16 residues. Germline CDR1 is SGHAT and CDR2 is FQNNGV. DNA and RNA were both co-extracted from 20-30 mg of bulk tissue that had not been sorted. The cohort consisted of patients whose primary liver carcinoma was surgically resected. Material: liver tumor tissue from sampling region 4. Regarding subset: tumor region T4, right-lateral pole. This chain links TRBV11-2 with TRBJ1-1; D is unclear. This sequence was found in a man aged 40-55 years with primary liver carcinoma and hepatitis B virus infection. CDR3 region: CASSPSMWLVNTVAFF. The CDR3 coding sequence is TGTGCCAGCAGCCCATCCATGTGGTTGGTGAACACTGTAGCTTTCTTT.